This T cell receptor beta chain stems from a study of technical replicates of blood from a few donors (TCRdb year 2017). After removal of 0 bases from V and 2 bases from J, the junction retains 1 base not matched to a gene. The germline V gene yields SGHRS for CDR1 and YFSETQ for CDR2. Including the terminal cysteine and phenylalanine, the CDR3 comprises 16 residues. Only the CDR3 DNA stays, 48 bases, in frame from base 1. The library relied on the immunoSEQ multiplex PCR assay. TCRdb holds this immuneACCESS table with in-frame rearrangements only. Some clones are missing; in checked studies, unresolved V genes explain under half, and the rest has no known cause. Here the sample has just over 15,000 clones; under 90% occur a single time. The top ten clonotypes cover around an eighth of the sample. About this clone itself: Its specific antigen is unknown. Base qualities are not provided; no much larger clone lies one nucleotide away.

The TCR was taken from a human donor in good health. This chain joins TRBV5-1 to TRBJ2-3, with 12 junctional bases fitting TRBD2. Input material: PBMCs. The nucleotide sequence is TGCGCCAGCAGCTTGGGGACTAGCGGGAACACAGATACGCAGTATTTT. It specifies CASSLGTSGNTDTQYF.